A selection of T cell receptor beta chains follows, all from one sample in a study of blood T cells in healthy people across ages. TCRdb reanalysed the 5' RACE reads using MiXCR and keeps one entry per CDR3 protein. The sample lists about 780,000 distinct CDR3 sequences; about 42% were seen once. The source material was blood. These receptors originate from a man older than 75 in good health. Both conserved end residues are part of each CDR3. D genes are given only for firm matches. Size values are once, few and many counts, or a class for expanded clones, and some rows have none.

abundance	d_gene	v_gene	j_gene	CDR3nt	CDR3aa
.	TRBD1	TRBV6-1	TRBJ1-5	TGTGCCAGCACCACCGACAGGGCTAGTAATCAGCCCCAGCATTTT	CASTTDRASNQPQHF
few	.	TRBV4-1	TRBJ2-7	TGCGCCAGCAGCCAAGATTCCCGACTAGTAGGCGAGCAGTACTTC	CASSQDSRLVGEQYF
once	.	TRBV15	TRBJ2-5	TGTGCCACCAGCAGAGATCCGGATTCTGTGCAGTACTTC	CATSRDPDSVQYF
.	.	TRBV5-1	TRBJ2-7	TGCGCCAGCAGCTACCCGGGACCCAGCGAGCAGTACTTC	CASSYPGPSEQYF
.	TRBD1	TRBV7-9	TRBJ2-1	TGTACCAGCAGCTTCTCCGGGACAGGGGGGTTCTTC	CTSSFSGTGGFF
few	TRBD2	TRBV5-5	TRBJ2-3	TGTGCCAGCAGTATCCTAGCGGGAGGGGGGACAGATACGCAGTATTTT	CASSILAGGGTDTQYF
few	TRBD2	TRBV28	TRBJ2-7	TGTGCCAGCAGTTTATCAGTAGCGGGAGAGATCTCCTACGAGCAGTACTTC	CASSLSVAGEISYEQYF
.	.	TRBV20-1	TRBJ2-7	TGCAGTGCTATTGCCGGGGCCGGAGAGACCCGGTACTTC	CSAIAGAGETRYF
.	.	TRBV27	TRBJ2-2	TGTGCCAGCAGTCCCCTTTTTGCGAGCGGGAACACCGGGGAGCTGTTTTTT	CASSPLFASGNTGELFF
.	TRBD2	TRBV6-2/TRBV6-3	TRBJ2-5	TGTGCCAGCAGTTACACCGGACTAGCTGTGGAGACCCAGTACTTC	CASSYTGLAVETQYF
.	.	TRBV27	TRBJ2-7	TGTGCCAGCGGCCAACAGGGCCTCTACGAGCAGTACTTC	CASGQQGLYEQYF
once	.	TRBV4-1	TRBJ1-2	TGCGCCAGCAGCCAACGATCGAGGGTGTCGGATGGCTACACCTTC	CASSQRSRVSDGYTF
few	.	TRBV28	TRBJ2-7	TGTGCCAGCAGCCAGCCCTCCCGGAGCTCCTACGAGCAGTACTTC	CASSQPSRSSYEQYF
.	.	TRBV7-9	TRBJ2-2	TGTGCCAGCAGCTTAATTTCCGGGACCTACACCGGGGAGCTGTTTTTT	CASSLISGTYTGELFF
.	TRBD2	TRBV5-8	TRBJ2-3	TGTGCCAGCAGCTTGGGAGGAGGGACTAGTACAGATACGCAGTATTTT	CASSLGGGTSTDTQYF
.	.	TRBV10-3	TRBJ2-3	TGTGCCATCAGGGACATTGGGCAGACAGATACGCAGTATTTT	CAIRDIGQTDTQYF
.	TRBD1	TRBV20-1	TRBJ1-2	TGCAGTGCTTCAATGCGACAGGGGGAATTATATGGCTACACCTTC	CSASMRQGELYGYTF
.	TRBD2	TRBV5-1	TRBJ2-1	TGCGCCAGCAGCTTGTCCACTAGCGGGAGCGGAGAGCAGTTCTTC	CASSLSTSGSGEQFF
few	TRBD1	TRBV4-3	TRBJ1-5	TGCGCCAGCAGCCGGGACAGGGGTTATAGCAATCAGCCCCAGCATTTT	CASSRDRGYSNQPQHF
.	.	TRBV14	TRBJ2-1	TGTGCCAGCAGCCACGCATACGGAGGCAGGGGGGGCAATGAGCAGTTCTTC	CASSHAYGGRGGNEQFF
few	TRBD2	TRBV4-2	TRBJ2-3	TGTGCCAGCAGCCCTAGCGGGGGGGCCCCAGATACGCAGTATTTT	CASSPSGGAPDTQYF
.	TRBD2	TRBV4-1	TRBJ2-3	TGCGCCAGCGGACACTCGGGAGGCAACACAGATACGCAGTATTTT	CASGHSGGNTDTQYF
.	.	TRBV7-2	TRBJ1-5	TGTGCCAGCAGCCAAAGATCGGAGGGTCAGCCCCAGCATTTT	CASSQRSEGQPQHF
few	.	TRBV12-5	TRBJ2-3	TGTGCTAGTGGCCTTACAGATACGCAGTATTTT	CASGLTDTQYF
.	TRBD2	TRBV24-1	TRBJ2-5	TGTGCCACCAGTGGTACTCCGGGACTAGCGGGGGAAGAGACCCAGTACTTC	CATSGTPGLAGEETQYF
.	TRBD2	TRBV6-6	TRBJ2-7	TGTGCCAGCATAGGAAGAGCGGGATCCGAGCAGTACTTC	CASIGRAGSEQYF
.	TRBD2	TRBV25-1	TRBJ2-3	TGTGCCAGCAACCCTGAGAGCGGGGGTGCAGATACGCAGTATTTT	CASNPESGGADTQYF
.	TRBD2	TRBV27	TRBJ2-1	TGTGCCAGCAGTTTCGGGACTAGCGGGAGGAGTATTGATGAGCAGTTCTTC	CASSFGTSGRSIDEQFF
.	TRBD2	TRBV5-1	TRBJ2-5	TGCGCCAGCAGCTACCTCGGCGGGAGCCGAGAGACCCAGTACTTC	CASSYLGGSRETQYF
many	.	TRBV4-3	TRBJ1-5	TGCGCCAGCAGCCAAGATTGGGGGCCTCGGCAGCCCCAGCATTTT	CASSQDWGPRQPQHF
.	.	TRBV19	TRBJ2-3	TGTGCCAGTAGTATAGGGCCCTTTAGCACAGATACGCAGTATTTT	CASSIGPFSTDTQYF
.	TRBD2	TRBV6-2/TRBV6-3	TRBJ2-1	TGTGCCAGCACCTACGGCGGACTAGCGGGAGGGACGAATGAGCAGTTCTTC	CASTYGGLAGGTNEQFF
few	TRBD2	TRBV7-8	TRBJ2-1	TGTGCCAGCAGCTCATATAGCGGGATCTTTTACAATGAGCAGTTCTTC	CASSSYSGIFYNEQFF
many	.	TRBV5-5	TRBJ1-5	TGTGCCAGCAGCTTGGTCGGAAGCAATCAGCCCCAGCATTTT	CASSLVGSNQPQHF
.	.	TRBV28	TRBJ2-7	TGTGCCAGCACGCCTAGCCATTCTTACGAGCAGTACTTC	CASTPSHSYEQYF
few	.	TRBV6-1	TRBJ2-1	TGTGCCAGCAGCAATCCGGGGCTACAGCGCCTTGAGTACAATGAGCAGTTCTTC	CASSNPGLQRLEYNEQFF
many	.	TRBV12-3/TRBV12-4	TRBJ1-2	TGTGCCAGCAGTCTACAGAAAAACTATGGCTACACCTTC	CASSLQKNYGYTF
many	TRBD2	TRBV27	TRBJ2-7	TGTGCCAGCAGTTTACGTGTCCTAAATAGCGGGAGGTTATCCTATGAGCAGTACTTC	CASSLRVLNSGRLSYEQYF
many	TRBD2	TRBV29-1	TRBJ2-1	TGCAGCGTTCGTAGCGGGAGCTCCTACAATGAGCAGTTCTTC	CSVRSGSSYNEQFF
few	.	TRBV20-1	TRBJ2-5	TGCAGTGCCCCCTTGGCAGGGCGAGAGACCCAGTACTTC	CSAPLAGRETQYF
.	TRBD2	TRBV11-1	TRBJ2-3	TGTGCCAGCAGCTCCCCGGGACGGACGACTAGCGGTGGTTATAGCACAGATACGCAGTATTTT	CASSSPGRTTSGGYSTDTQYF
.	TRBD1	TRBV27	TRBJ1-2	TGTGCCAGCCGCAGGCAGTGGGACAGAACTTTGGGCTATGGCTGCACCTTC	CASRRQWDRTLGYGCTF
.	.	TRBV25-1	TRBJ2-7	TGTGCCAGCAGCGCTACAGGAAATGAGCAGTACTTC	CASSATGNEQYF
.	TRBD2	TRBV7-2	TRBJ2-7	TGTGCCAGCAGCTTAGTTCCCCGACTAGCGAGCCACGAGCAGTACTTC	CASSLVPRLASHEQYF
.	.	TRBV10-3	TRBJ2-7	TGTGCCATCAGCCACAGAGGGACCTACGAGCAGTACTTC	CAISHRGTYEQYF
once	.	TRBV12-3/TRBV12-4	TRBJ1-2	TGTGTCAGCAGTCACGGACAGCCGCGGGGTGGCTACACCTTC	CVSSHGQPRGGYTF
.	.	TRBV7-2	TRBJ2-1	TGTGCCAGCAGCTTAGCACAGGGTCCCTCCTACAATGAGCAGTTCTTC	CASSLAQGPSYNEQFF
.	TRBD1	TRBV27	TRBJ2-1	TGTGCCAGCAGTCCTCGCCGGGACAGGGGCTTTTCCTACAATGAGCAGTTCTTC	CASSPRRDRGFSYNEQFF
few	.	TRBV12-3/TRBV12-4	TRBJ2-5	TGTGCCAGCAGTTTGGAAAGCGGTAGCGGATTCCAAGAGACCCAGTACTTC	CASSLESGSGFQETQYF
.	TRBD2	TRBV20-1	TRBJ2-3	TGCAGTGCTAGAGATGGGGGGGAAGGCACAGATACGCAGTATTTT	CSARDGGEGTDTQYF
.	.	TRBV7-9	TRBJ2-7	TGTGCCAGCAGCTCTGCTAACGAGCAGTACTTC	CASSSANEQYF
few	.	TRBV30	TRBJ2-5	TGTGCCTCCTCCGGGGCTAGTCGGCAAGAGACCCAGTACTTC	CASSGASRQETQYF
.	.	TRBV5-1	TRBJ2-1	TGCGCCAGCAGCTTGGCCGGAACATTATACAATGAGCAGTTCTTC	CASSLAGTLYNEQFF
.	.	TRBV7-8	TRBJ2-7	TGTGCCACCTCGGCACGATTCAACTACGAGCAGTACTTC	CATSARFNYEQYF
.	.	TRBV5-8	TRBJ2-1	TGTGCCAGCAGCGCGAGGGAAAACTACAATGAGCAGTTCTTC	CASSARENYNEQFF
few	TRBD2	TRBV20-1	TRBJ2-2	TGCAGTGCTAGAACGGGACTAGCGGCGAACACCGGGGAGCTGTTTTTT	CSARTGLAANTGELFF